The T cell receptor beta chain under discussion was sequenced for a study of T cell responses to AZD1222 COVID-19 vaccine. TCRdb's table, derived via immunoSEQ multiplex PCR, lists solely in-frame clones and lacks some. The sample holds around 140,000 clones, roughly nine tenths seen once. CDR3 length equals 13 residues. The germline gives CDR1 DFQATT, CDR2 SNEGSKA (reference sequence). Trimming removed 3 bases at V and 6 bases at J, with 14 bases between. This TCR was sampled from an adult who received the AZD1222 COVID-19 vaccine. Sequenced material: peripheral blood, taken 28 days after the second AZD1222 dose. The chain has TRBV20-1 and TRBJ1-1; D is perhaps TRBD1 (5 bases). The chain's CDR3 is CSASGRGSSEAFF. CDR3 coding DNA: TGCAGTGCTAGTGGGAGGGGTAGTTCTGAAGCTTTCTTT.